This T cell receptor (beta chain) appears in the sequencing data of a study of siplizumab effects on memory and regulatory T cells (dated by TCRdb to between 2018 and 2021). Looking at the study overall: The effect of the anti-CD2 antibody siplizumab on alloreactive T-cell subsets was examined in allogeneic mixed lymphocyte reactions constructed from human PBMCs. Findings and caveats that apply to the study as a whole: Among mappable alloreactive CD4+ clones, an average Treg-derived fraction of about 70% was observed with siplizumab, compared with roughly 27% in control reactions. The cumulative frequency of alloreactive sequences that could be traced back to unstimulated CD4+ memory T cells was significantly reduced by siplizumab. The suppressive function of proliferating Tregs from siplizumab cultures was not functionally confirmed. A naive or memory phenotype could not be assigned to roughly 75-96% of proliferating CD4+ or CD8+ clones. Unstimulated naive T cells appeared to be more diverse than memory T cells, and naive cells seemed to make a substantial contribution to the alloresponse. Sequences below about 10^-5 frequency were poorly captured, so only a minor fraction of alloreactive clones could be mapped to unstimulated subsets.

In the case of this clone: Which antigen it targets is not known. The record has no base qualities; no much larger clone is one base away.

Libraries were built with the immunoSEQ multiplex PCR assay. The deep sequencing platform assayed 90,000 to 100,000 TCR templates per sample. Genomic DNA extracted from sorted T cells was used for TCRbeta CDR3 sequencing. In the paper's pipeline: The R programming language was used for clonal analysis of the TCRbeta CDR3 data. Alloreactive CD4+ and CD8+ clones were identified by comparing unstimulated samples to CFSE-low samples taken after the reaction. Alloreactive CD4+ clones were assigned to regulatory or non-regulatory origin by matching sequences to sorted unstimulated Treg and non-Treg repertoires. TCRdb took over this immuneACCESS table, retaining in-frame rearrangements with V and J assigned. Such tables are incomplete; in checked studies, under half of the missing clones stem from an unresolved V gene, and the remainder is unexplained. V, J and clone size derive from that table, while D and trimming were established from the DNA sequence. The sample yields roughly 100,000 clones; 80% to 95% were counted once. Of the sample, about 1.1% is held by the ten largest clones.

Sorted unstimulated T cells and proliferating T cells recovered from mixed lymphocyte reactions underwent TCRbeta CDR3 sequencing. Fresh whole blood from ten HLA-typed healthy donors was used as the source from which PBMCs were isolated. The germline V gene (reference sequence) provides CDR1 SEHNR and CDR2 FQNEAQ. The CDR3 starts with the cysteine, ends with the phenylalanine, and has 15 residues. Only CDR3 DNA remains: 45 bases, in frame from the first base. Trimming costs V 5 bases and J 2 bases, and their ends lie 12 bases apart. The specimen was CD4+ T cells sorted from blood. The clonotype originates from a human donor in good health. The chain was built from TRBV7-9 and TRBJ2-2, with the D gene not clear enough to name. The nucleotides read TGTGCCAGCAGCCCGTCCGGGTTTAACACCGGGGAGCTGTTTTTT. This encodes CASSPSGFNTGELFF.